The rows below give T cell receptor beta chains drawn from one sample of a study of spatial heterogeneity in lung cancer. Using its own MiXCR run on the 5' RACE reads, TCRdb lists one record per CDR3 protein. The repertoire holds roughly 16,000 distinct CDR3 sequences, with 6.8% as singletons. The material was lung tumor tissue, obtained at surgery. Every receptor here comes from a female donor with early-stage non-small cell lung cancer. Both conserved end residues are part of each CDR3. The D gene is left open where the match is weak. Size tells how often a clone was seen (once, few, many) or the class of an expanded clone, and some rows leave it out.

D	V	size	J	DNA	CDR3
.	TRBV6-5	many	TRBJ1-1	TGTGCCAGCAGTTACTCTATTGTCGAGGGTGAAGCTTTCTTT	CASSYSIVEGEAFF
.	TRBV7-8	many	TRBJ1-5	TGTGCCAGCAGCCCGACAGTCCCGGCACTTAGCAATCAGCCCCAGCATTTT	CASSPTVPALSNQPQHF
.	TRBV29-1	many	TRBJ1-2	TGCAGCGTTGCTAGGGAGGGGGATACTGGCTACACCTTC	CSVAREGDTGYTF
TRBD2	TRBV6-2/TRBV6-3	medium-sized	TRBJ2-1	TGTGCCAGCAGTTACCGGTCATTAGCGGGGGGCCGCTCCTACAATGAGCAGTTCTTC	CASSYRSLAGGRSYNEQFF
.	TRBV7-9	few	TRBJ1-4	TGTGCCAGCAGCTTAAATTGGGAAAAACTGTTTTTT	CASSLNWEKLFF
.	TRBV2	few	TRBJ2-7	TGTGCCAGCAGTGAACAGGGTGGGGCGTCCTACGAGCAGTACTTC	CASSEQGGASYEQYF
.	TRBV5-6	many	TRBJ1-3	TGTGCCAGCAGCCCGGACAGCTCTGGAAACACCATATATTTT	CASSPDSSGNTIYF
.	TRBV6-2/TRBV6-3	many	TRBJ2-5	TGTGCCAGCAGTTCGCCTGCTCGTGAAGAGACCCAGTACTTC	CASSSPAREETQYF
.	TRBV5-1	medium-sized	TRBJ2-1	TGCGCCAGCAGCTTGGAAGTGGGGCAGGAGCAGTTCTTC	CASSLEVGQEQFF
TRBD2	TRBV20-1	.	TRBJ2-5	TGCAGTGCCGTAGCGGGGGTCAGGGAGACCCAGTACTTC	CSAVAGVRETQYF
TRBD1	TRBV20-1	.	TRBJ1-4	TGCAGTGCTAGAGATCCCTCCGGACAGGGGGCCGGAGAAAAACTGTTTTTT	CSARDPSGQGAGEKLFF
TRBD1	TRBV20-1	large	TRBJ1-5	TGCAGTGCTAGAGGAGCAGGGGGTGGCAATCAGCCCCAGCATTTT	CSARGAGGGNQPQHF
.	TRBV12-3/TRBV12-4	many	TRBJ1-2	TGTGCCAGCAGCTCTCCACAGGGCAACACCTTC	CASSSPQGNTF
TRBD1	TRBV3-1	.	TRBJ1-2	TGTGCCAGCAGCCTCGGGACAGGGGAGGAGGGCTACACCTTC	CASSLGTGEEGYTF